A selection of T cell receptor beta chains follows, all from one sample in a study of CD8 T cells in ankylosing spondylitis. MiXCR was run by TCRdb on the 5' RACE reads, yielding one entry per CDR3 protein. The data show about 24,000 distinct CDR3 sequences, less than 20% seen once. Sequencing was done on a sample of blood. The source of these receptors is a male donor with ankylosing spondylitis or in good health (not recorded which). Both conserved end residues are part of each CDR3. Each record gives: D gene, clone size, V gene, J gene, CDR3 protein, CDR3 DNA. The D gene is left open where the match is weak. Size tells how often a clone was seen (once, few, many) or the class of an expanded clone, and some rows leave it out.

d_call: -
clone_size: once
v_call: TRBV28
j_call: TRBJ2-3
cdr3_aa: CASTLSLGGHTDTQYF
cdr3_nt: TGTGCCAGCACCCTTTCCTTGGGGGGGCACACAGATACGCAGTATTTT

d_call: TRBD1
clone_size: -
v_call: TRBV20-1
j_call: TRBJ2-5
cdr3_aa: CSAGGQGWQETQYF
cdr3_nt: TGCAGTGCTGGGGGACAGGGGTGGCAAGAGACCCAGTACTTC

d_call: TRBD1
clone_size: -
v_call: TRBV10-3
j_call: TRBJ2-1
cdr3_aa: CAISENPTGGINEQFF
cdr3_nt: TGTGCCATCAGTGAAAACCCGACAGGGGGCATAAATGAGCAGTTCTTC

d_call: TRBD2
clone_size: medium-sized
v_call: TRBV20-1
j_call: TRBJ2-1
cdr3_aa: CSARDLGGTTDDNEQFF
cdr3_nt: TGCAGTGCTAGAGATCTAGGAGGGACTACCGACGACAATGAGCAGTTCTTC

d_call: TRBD2
clone_size: many
v_call: TRBV7-3
j_call: TRBJ2-1
cdr3_aa: CASSPGTSGDPYNEQFF
cdr3_nt: TGTGCCAGCAGTCCTGGGACTAGCGGGGATCCCTACAATGAGCAGTTCTTC

d_call: -
clone_size: -
v_call: TRBV20-1
j_call: TRBJ1-4
cdr3_aa: CSAVRWGPQGEKLFF
cdr3_nt: TGCAGTGCTGTCCGTTGGGGGCCTCAAGGGGAAAAACTGTTTTTT

d_call: -
clone_size: medium-sized
v_call: TRBV12-3/TRBV12-4
j_call: TRBJ2-3
cdr3_aa: CASGVLTGDTQYF
cdr3_nt: TGTGCCAGCGGCGTTTTAACGGGAGATACGCAGTATTTT

d_call: -
clone_size: -
v_call: TRBV15
j_call: TRBJ1-1
cdr3_aa: CATSRDSGFEAFF
cdr3_nt: TGTGCCACCAGCAGAGATTCAGGGTTTGAAGCTTTCTTT

d_call: TRBD2
clone_size: -
v_call: TRBV7-2
j_call: TRBJ2-2
cdr3_aa: CASSFGPGLATSGELFF
cdr3_nt: TGTGCCAGCAGCTTTGGTCCGGGACTAGCGACTTCCGGGGAGCTGTTTTTT

d_call: -
clone_size: -
v_call: TRBV6-5
j_call: TRBJ2-1
cdr3_aa: CASSETNSYNEQFF
cdr3_nt: TGTGCCAGCAGTGAAACTAACTCCTACAATGAGCAGTTCTTC

d_call: -
clone_size: -
v_call: TRBV5-1
j_call: TRBJ2-2
cdr3_aa: CASSQTTEGTGELFF
cdr3_nt: TGCGCCAGCAGCCAAACGACAGAGGGCACCGGGGAGCTGTTTTTT

d_call: -
clone_size: -
v_call: TRBV23-1
j_call: TRBJ2-3
cdr3_aa: CASSQGVSQEPSHTQYF
cdr3_nt: TGCGCCAGCAGTCAAGGGGTTAGCCAGGAACCTAGTCATACGCAGTATTTT

d_call: TRBD2
clone_size: few
v_call: TRBV7-9
j_call: TRBJ2-2
cdr3_aa: CASNSGLAENTGELFF
cdr3_nt: TGTGCCAGCAACTCCGGACTAGCGGAGAACACCGGGGAGCTGTTTTTT

d_call: TRBD1
clone_size: many
v_call: TRBV29-1
j_call: TRBJ2-7
cdr3_aa: CSVEVRTGGDEQYF
cdr3_nt: TGCAGCGTTGAAGTGCGGACAGGGGGCGACGAGCAGTACTTC

d_call: -
clone_size: few
v_call: TRBV29-1
j_call: TRBJ1-5
cdr3_aa: CSVQGSGNQPQHF
cdr3_nt: TGCAGCGTTCAGGGTTCTGGTAATCAGCCCCAGCATTTT

d_call: TRBD2
clone_size: -
v_call: TRBV7-2
j_call: TRBJ2-1
cdr3_aa: CASSRGLAASNEQFF
cdr3_nt: TGTGCCAGCAGCCGTGGACTAGCGGCCAGCAATGAGCAGTTCTTC

d_call: -
clone_size: many
v_call: TRBV28
j_call: TRBJ2-3
cdr3_aa: CASSTQRAQYF
cdr3_nt: TGTGCCAGCAGCACCCAGCGGGCGCAGTATTTT

d_call: TRBD1
clone_size: many
v_call: TRBV29-1
j_call: TRBJ2-7
cdr3_aa: CSVDGTGGVEQYF
cdr3_nt: TGCAGCGTTGATGGGACAGGGGGCGTCGAGCAGTACTTC

d_call: TRBD2
clone_size: -
v_call: TRBV29-1
j_call: TRBJ2-3
cdr3_aa: CSVDNPGLTSDTQYF
cdr3_nt: TGCAGCGTTGACAACCCGGGACTAACGTCAGATACGCAGTATTTT

d_call: -
clone_size: few
v_call: TRBV7-9
j_call: TRBJ2-1
cdr3_aa: CASSFTRNEQFF
cdr3_nt: TGTGCCAGCAGCTTCACCAGAAATGAGCAGTTCTTC

d_call: -
clone_size: once
v_call: TRBV12-3/TRBV12-4
j_call: TRBJ2-3
cdr3_aa: CASSRSGELTDTQYF
cdr3_nt: TGTGCCAGCAGCCGGTCGGGGGAACTCACAGATACGCAGTATTTT

d_call: -
clone_size: -
v_call: TRBV7-2
j_call: TRBJ2-1
cdr3_aa: CASSFGDVYNEQFF
cdr3_nt: TGTGCCAGCAGCTTTGGGGACGTCTACAATGAGCAGTTCTTC

d_call: TRBD2
clone_size: -
v_call: TRBV4-1
j_call: TRBJ2-3
cdr3_aa: CASSQDKRGHRTDTQYF
cdr3_nt: TGCGCCAGCAGCCAAGATAAGCGGGGCCATAGGACAGATACGCAGTATTTT

d_call: -
clone_size: few
v_call: TRBV29-1
j_call: TRBJ2-5
cdr3_aa: CSVDYETQYF
cdr3_nt: TGCAGCGTTGACTACGAGACCCAGTACTTC

d_call: -
clone_size: many
v_call: TRBV20-1
j_call: TRBJ1-1
cdr3_aa: CSARVQLNTEAFF
cdr3_nt: TGCAGTGCCAGGGTTCAGCTGAACACTGAAGCTTTCTTT

d_call: -
clone_size: -
v_call: TRBV5-1
j_call: TRBJ1-4
cdr3_aa: CASSQTRGEYEKLFF
cdr3_nt: TGCGCCAGCAGCCAGACGCGGGGCGAGTATGAAAAACTGTTTTTT

d_call: -
clone_size: -
v_call: TRBV25-1
j_call: TRBJ2-7
cdr3_aa: CASSAPRNPYEQYF
cdr3_nt: TGTGCCAGCAGTGCCCCTAGAAACCCCTACGAGCAGTACTTC

d_call: TRBD1
clone_size: few
v_call: TRBV7-9
j_call: TRBJ2-7
cdr3_aa: CASSSSGTGGYEQYF
cdr3_nt: TGTGCCAGCAGTTCATCCGGGACAGGAGGCTACGAGCAGTACTTC

d_call: TRBD1
clone_size: many
v_call: TRBV29-1
j_call: TRBJ1-5
cdr3_aa: CSVEGSGQGFGQPQHF
cdr3_nt: TGCAGCGTTGAAGGATCGGGACAGGGGTTTGGTCAGCCCCAGCATTTT

d_call: -
clone_size: many
v_call: TRBV7-9
j_call: TRBJ2-5
cdr3_aa: CASSRDLGTQYF
cdr3_nt: TGTGCCAGCAGCCGGGACCTGGGGACCCAGTACTTC

d_call: -
clone_size: few
v_call: TRBV28
j_call: TRBJ1-5
cdr3_aa: CASSFNFRSNQPQHF
cdr3_nt: TGTGCCAGCAGCTTCAATTTCAGGAGCAATCAGCCCCAGCATTTT

d_call: TRBD1
clone_size: many
v_call: TRBV28
j_call: TRBJ2-7
cdr3_aa: CASDRGLYEQYF
cdr3_nt: TGTGCTTCGGACAGGGGTCTTTACGAGCAGTACTTC

d_call: TRBD2
clone_size: -
v_call: TRBV5-1
j_call: TRBJ2-1
cdr3_aa: CASSLGTSGSLGEQFF
cdr3_nt: TGCGCCAGCAGCTTGGGGACTAGCGGGAGCTTAGGTGAGCAGTTCTTC

d_call: TRBD1
clone_size: many
v_call: TRBV12-3/TRBV12-4
j_call: TRBJ2-2
cdr3_aa: CASSPQGAVTGELFF
cdr3_nt: TGTGCCAGCAGTCCACAGGGGGCTGTCACCGGGGAGCTGTTTTTT

d_call: TRBD2
clone_size: many
v_call: TRBV20-1
j_call: TRBJ2-3
cdr3_aa: CSARALTSGGVFSTDTQYF
cdr3_nt: TGCAGTGCTAGAGCCTTGACTAGCGGGGGAGTCTTTAGCACAGATACGCAGTATTTT

d_call: TRBD2
clone_size: many
v_call: TRBV6-2/TRBV6-3
j_call: TRBJ2-2
cdr3_aa: CASKVGLAGTGELFF
cdr3_nt: TGTGCCAGCAAAGTGGGACTAGCGGGTACCGGGGAGCTGTTTTTT

d_call: -
clone_size: few
v_call: TRBV20-1
j_call: TRBJ1-1
cdr3_aa: CSARDGTQNTEAFF
cdr3_nt: TGCAGTGCTAGAGATGGGACTCAGAACACTGAAGCTTTCTTT

d_call: TRBD1
clone_size: few
v_call: TRBV12-3/TRBV12-4
j_call: TRBJ1-4
cdr3_aa: CASSTARDRGNEKLFF
cdr3_nt: TGTGCCAGCAGTACCGCCCGGGACAGGGGAAATGAAAAACTGTTTTTT

d_call: -
clone_size: few
v_call: TRBV6-2/TRBV6-3
j_call: TRBJ2-3
cdr3_aa: CASTERKGGVDTQYF
cdr3_nt: TGTGCCAGCACCGAAAGGAAGGGGGGAGTAGATACGCAGTATTTT

d_call: -
clone_size: -
v_call: TRBV27
j_call: TRBJ2-1
cdr3_aa: CASIRGRNHNEQFF
cdr3_nt: TGTGCCAGCATCAGGGGAAGGAACCACAATGAGCAGTTCTTC

d_call: TRBD1
clone_size: many
v_call: TRBV20-1
j_call: TRBJ1-1
cdr3_aa: CSATDREVEAFF
cdr3_nt: TGCAGTGCGACAGACAGGGAAGTTGAAGCTTTCTTT

d_call: -
clone_size: -
v_call: TRBV5-1
j_call: TRBJ2-1
cdr3_aa: CASSLQGTEQFF
cdr3_nt: TGCGCCAGCAGCTTACAGGGCACTGAGCAGTTCTTC

d_call: TRBD1
clone_size: -
v_call: TRBV9
j_call: TRBJ2-1
cdr3_aa: CASSVSYRGNEQFF
cdr3_nt: TGTGCCAGCAGCGTATCCTACAGGGGGAATGAGCAGTTCTTC

d_call: TRBD1
clone_size: few
v_call: TRBV12-3/TRBV12-4
j_call: TRBJ2-1
cdr3_aa: CASSPGTGNFGQFF
cdr3_nt: TGTGCCAGCAGTCCAGGGACAGGCAACTTTGGGCAGTTCTTC

d_call: -
clone_size: few
v_call: TRBV4-1
j_call: TRBJ1-2
cdr3_aa: CASSQDSALGHLGYTF
cdr3_nt: TGCGCCAGCAGCCAAGATTCGGCATTGGGGCATCTTGGCTACACCTTC

d_call: TRBD1
clone_size: many
v_call: TRBV4-1
j_call: TRBJ1-2
cdr3_aa: CASSQNQVTGVDGYTF
cdr3_nt: TGCGCCAGCAGCCAAAATCAAGTCACAGGGGTGGATGGCTACACCTTC

d_call: -
clone_size: -
v_call: TRBV9
j_call: TRBJ2-5
cdr3_aa: CASSVGNERSGETQYF
cdr3_nt: TGTGCCAGCAGCGTAGGTAACGAGCGTAGTGGAGAGACCCAGTACTTC

d_call: -
clone_size: few
v_call: TRBV13
j_call: TRBJ1-1
cdr3_aa: CASTEAGEAFF
cdr3_nt: TGTGCCAGCACCGAAGCGGGGGAAGCTTTCTTT

d_call: -
clone_size: -
v_call: TRBV28
j_call: TRBJ2-2
cdr3_aa: CASSPHDSGNTGELFF
cdr3_nt: TGTGCCAGCAGTCCCCACGATAGCGGGAACACCGGGGAGCTGTTTTTT

d_call: -
clone_size: many
v_call: TRBV5-1
j_call: TRBJ2-3
cdr3_aa: CASSLATNTDTQYF
cdr3_nt: TGCGCCAGCAGCTTGGCCACCAACACAGATACGCAGTATTTT

d_call: -
clone_size: -
v_call: TRBV19
j_call: TRBJ1-5
cdr3_aa: CAGSRVGQPLHF
cdr3_nt: TGTGCCGGTAGCCGGGTGGGTCAGCCCCTGCATTTT

d_call: -
clone_size: -
v_call: TRBV5-1
j_call: TRBJ1-1
cdr3_aa: CASSLVDLNTEAFF
cdr3_nt: TGCGCCAGCAGCTTGGTAGACCTGAACACTGAAGCTTTCTTT

d_call: -
clone_size: many
v_call: TRBV11-2
j_call: TRBJ2-2
cdr3_aa: CASSLDRTGELFF
cdr3_nt: TGTGCCAGCAGCTTAGATCGCACCGGGGAGCTGTTTTTT

d_call: -
clone_size: -
v_call: TRBV12-3/TRBV12-4
j_call: TRBJ1-5
cdr3_aa: CASSFDRYYSNQPQHF
cdr3_nt: TGTGCCAGCAGTTTTGACAGGTATTATAGCAATCAGCCCCAGCATTTT

d_call: -
clone_size: few
v_call: TRBV27
j_call: TRBJ2-1
cdr3_aa: CASSQANEQFF
cdr3_nt: TGTGCCAGCAGTCAGGCGAATGAGCAGTTCTTC